This T cell receptor (beta chain) is from a study of T cell repertoires in cytomegalovirus infection. As for the study in general: It can be stated that public TCR beta signatures indicated CMV infection as well as a matching HLA type. Notes on the study in general: Dominant in the ex vivo response were TCR beta clonotypes restricted by HLA-C and specific for CMV. Summed frequency of public TCR beta families distinguished CMV carriers with the relevant HLA.

One entry per CDR3 protein results from TCRdb running MiXCR on the reads. The repertoire consists of approximately 500,000 distinct CDR3 sequences, with approximately 15% occurring once and the leading ten covering 24%. This clonotype has ten or more counts. The target antigen is unknown. Trimming took 0 bases from V and 6 from J, leaving 11 bases between them. Germline CDR1 is SEHNR and CDR2 is FQNEAQ (reference sequence). The CDR3 sequence is 14 residues long. The chain recombines TRBV7-9 with TRBJ1-1; D is unclear. The origin of this receptor is a human donor in good health (CMV status not recorded). Some clones in this sample may be carry-over from other donors' samples. The sequencing sample was made of CD8+ T cells from PBMCs. The CDR3 nucleotides are TGTGCCAGCAGCTTAGCGGTTATGACGCCTGAAGCTTTCTTT. Encoded protein: CASSLAVMTPEAFF.